This TCR beta chain was recovered during a study of T cells after posttransplantation cyclophosphamide (TCRdb year 2016). With respect to the entire study: Using TRB sequencing, the study followed how the T cell repertoire rebuilt after myeloablative bone marrow transplantation with posttransplantation cyclophosphamide given as GVHD prophylaxis. Antigen receptor sequencing covered samples from roughly 35 PTCy-treated patients and 16 of their related bone marrow donors. Blood from every one of the 30 to 40 PTCy patients who had 1-year posttransplant specimens underwent TRB sequencing. In 3 patients, up to about 3 additional blood samples taken between 2 and 5.2 years after transplant also underwent TRB sequencing, as did pretransplant blood from 4 patients. Because TRA and TRB clonality correlated tightly in fewer than ten samples, later TCR analyses were limited to TRB. Public TRB sequences were queried against a database of over 3,000 sequences associated with responses to pathogens, tumor antigens, self-antigens and alloantigens. Points the paper makes about the study in general: At 1-2 months, donor-recipient similarity was low but rose over the first year, and the later blood repertoires were often dominated by donor CD8+ memory clones. Across approximately 45 patients, TRB clonality was highly associated with recipient CMV seropositivity and CMV reactivation, and diversity in PTCy patients was similar to diversity in CNI/methotrexate controls. The TRB repertoires of T cells infiltrating skin or GI tract showed only limited overlap with the TRB repertoires of T cells in blood.

In the germline V gene, CDR1 corresponds to SGHAT and CDR2 to FQNNGV. V is trimmed back by 1 base and J by 5 bases, and the junction contains 10 bases that no gene match accounts for. From its cysteine to its phenylalanine, the CDR3 spans 18 amino acids. Only the CDR3 part of the read is kept: 54 bases, read in frame from the first base. Notes on this clone: What this receptor recognizes is not known. No per-base quality is available; no much larger clone lies one base away.

Viable CD3+CD4+ or CD3+CD8+ cells that were CCR7+CD45RA+CD45RO-CD95-CD27+CD28+ were defined as naive T cells. Related bone marrow donors provided peripheral blood samples on the day of marrow donation. Peripheral blood and bone marrow mononuclear cells were isolated by Ficoll-Hypaque density centrifugation and cryopreserved. CD4+ and CD8+ T cells, including naive and memory subsets, were sorted by FACS using a FACSAria II. TRB sequencing used genomic DNA with the immunoSEQ assay at survey resolution or the hsTCRB kit. On the study's bioinformatics: The immunoSEQ software handled initial read processing, and the LymphoSeq R package was used for repertoire analyses. For each TRB dataset, clonality was calculated as 1 minus normalized Shannon entropy, and the Gini coefficient was computed as well. To infer phenotypes in unsorted samples, TRB sequences from sorted subsets of the recipient or donor were mapped onto unsorted samples from the same recipient. The table comes from immuneACCESS by way of TCRdb, which keeps in-frame sequences with V and J called. Part of the clones is missing from these tables; in studies checked, under half for an unresolved V gene and the rest for unknown reasons. Clone size and V and J calls were adopted from that table, with D and trimming inferred from the DNA. Present in this sample are more than 30,000 clones, about 89% of which were seen just once. The top ten hold just under 0.25% of the sample.

The sequence links TRBV11-2 to TRBJ2-5; TRBD2 agrees with 13 junctional bases. The sample taken for sequencing was naive CD4+ T cells sorted from PBMCs. The source is an older woman in good health, CMV-negative, and a related stem cell transplant donor. The CDR3 corresponds to CASSLAGLAGPGGETQYF. The base sequence is TGTGCCAGCAGCTTAGCGGGACTAGCGGGGCCCGGGGGGGAGACCCAGTACTTC.